The clone carrying this T cell receptor beta chain has more than one count but fewer than ten. Antigen: not known. The entry originates in a study of post-analysis software for immune sequencing data. General study results and limits: Roughly five TRBV segments were more frequent in patients than controls; TRBV5-6, TRBV5-1 and TRBV20-1 belonged to this group.

Unique molecular identifiers tagged the TCR beta cDNA libraries. Roughly 500,000 cDNA molecules came from approximately 1 to 10 million T cells. TCRdb called the PCR reads again in MiXCR, with one record for every CDR3 protein. The table lists approximately 400,000 distinct CDR3 sequences, about a third of them singletons. Deletions cut 4 bases from V and 4 bases from J, with 22 bases between. This CDR3 has 18 amino acids. CDR1 and CDR2 from the germline V gene are MGHRA and YSYEKL. This sequence joins TRBV4-1 and TRBJ1-4; D is perhaps TRBD1 (5 bases). The specimen was blood. This sequence originates from a girl aged 5 to 17 with multiple sclerosis. CDR3: CASSPRDLYPGYNEKLFF. The CDR3 region has the DNA TGCGCCAGCAGCCCGAGGGACCTCTACCCGGGGTATAATGAAAAACTGTTTTTT.